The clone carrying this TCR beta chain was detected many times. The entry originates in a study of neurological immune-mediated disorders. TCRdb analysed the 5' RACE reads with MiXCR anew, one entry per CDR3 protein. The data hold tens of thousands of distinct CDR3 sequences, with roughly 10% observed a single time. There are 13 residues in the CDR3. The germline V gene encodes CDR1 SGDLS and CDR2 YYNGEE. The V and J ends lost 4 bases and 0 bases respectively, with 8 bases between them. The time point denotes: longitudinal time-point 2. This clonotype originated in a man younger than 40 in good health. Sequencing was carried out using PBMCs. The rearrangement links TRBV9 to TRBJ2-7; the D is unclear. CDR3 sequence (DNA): TGTGCCAGCAGCCCCTCGAGCTCCTACGAGCAGTACTTC. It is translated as CASSPSSSYEQYF.